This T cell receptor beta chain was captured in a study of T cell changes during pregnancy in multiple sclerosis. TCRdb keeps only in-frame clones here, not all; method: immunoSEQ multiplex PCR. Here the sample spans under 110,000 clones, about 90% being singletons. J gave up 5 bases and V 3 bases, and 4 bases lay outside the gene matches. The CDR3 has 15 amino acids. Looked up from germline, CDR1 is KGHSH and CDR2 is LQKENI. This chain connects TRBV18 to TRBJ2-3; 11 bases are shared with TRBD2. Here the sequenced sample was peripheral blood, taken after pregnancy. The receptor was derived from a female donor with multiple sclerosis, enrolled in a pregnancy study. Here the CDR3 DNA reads TGTGCCAGCTCACCTAGCGGGAGGGCCTTAGATACGCAGTATTTT. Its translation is CASSPSGRALDTQYF.